The 2 T cell receptor beta chains reported below all come from one sample, sequenced in a study of cytomegalovirus exposure and HLA in healthy donors. PCR amplification relied on 60 Vbeta primers (plus 13 Jbeta primers). Assay used: immunoSEQ multiplex PCR; TCRdb lists only in-frame clones, some missing. The data contain 150,000 to 200,000 clones, 9.5% of them singletons. The specimen was PBMCs. These TCRs come from a woman in her 30s in good health and CMV-seropositive.

The V gene is TRBV5-4, the J gene TRBJ2-5; tentative D call: TRBD1 (6 bases). The CDR3 is 13 amino acids. V gave up 0 bases and J gave up 5 bases, with 8 bases separating them. CDR1 and CDR2 from the germline V gene are SGHNT and YYREEE (reference sequence). The CDR3: CASSLDREETQYF. DNA of the CDR3: TGTGCCAGCAGCTTGGACAGGGAGGAGACCCAGTACTTC.

This clone was picked up a small number of times. This rearrangement joins TRBV30 to TRBJ2-3, with D hard to call. Deletions cut 2 bases from V and 5 bases from J, with 8 bases between. Germline CDR1 is GTSNPN and CDR2 is SVGIG (reference sequence). The CDR3 covers 12 residues. CDR3 bases: TGTGCCTGGAGTCGAGCGAAAGATACGCAGTATTTT. Its protein product is CAWSRAKDTQYF. Variable domain in full (rest from reference TRBV30 and TRBJ2-3): SQTIHQWPATLVQPVGSPLSLECTVEGTSNPNLYWYRQAAGRGLQLLFYSVGIGQISSEVPQNLSASRPQDRQFILSSKKLLLSDSGFYLCAWSRAKDTQYFGPGTRLTVL.